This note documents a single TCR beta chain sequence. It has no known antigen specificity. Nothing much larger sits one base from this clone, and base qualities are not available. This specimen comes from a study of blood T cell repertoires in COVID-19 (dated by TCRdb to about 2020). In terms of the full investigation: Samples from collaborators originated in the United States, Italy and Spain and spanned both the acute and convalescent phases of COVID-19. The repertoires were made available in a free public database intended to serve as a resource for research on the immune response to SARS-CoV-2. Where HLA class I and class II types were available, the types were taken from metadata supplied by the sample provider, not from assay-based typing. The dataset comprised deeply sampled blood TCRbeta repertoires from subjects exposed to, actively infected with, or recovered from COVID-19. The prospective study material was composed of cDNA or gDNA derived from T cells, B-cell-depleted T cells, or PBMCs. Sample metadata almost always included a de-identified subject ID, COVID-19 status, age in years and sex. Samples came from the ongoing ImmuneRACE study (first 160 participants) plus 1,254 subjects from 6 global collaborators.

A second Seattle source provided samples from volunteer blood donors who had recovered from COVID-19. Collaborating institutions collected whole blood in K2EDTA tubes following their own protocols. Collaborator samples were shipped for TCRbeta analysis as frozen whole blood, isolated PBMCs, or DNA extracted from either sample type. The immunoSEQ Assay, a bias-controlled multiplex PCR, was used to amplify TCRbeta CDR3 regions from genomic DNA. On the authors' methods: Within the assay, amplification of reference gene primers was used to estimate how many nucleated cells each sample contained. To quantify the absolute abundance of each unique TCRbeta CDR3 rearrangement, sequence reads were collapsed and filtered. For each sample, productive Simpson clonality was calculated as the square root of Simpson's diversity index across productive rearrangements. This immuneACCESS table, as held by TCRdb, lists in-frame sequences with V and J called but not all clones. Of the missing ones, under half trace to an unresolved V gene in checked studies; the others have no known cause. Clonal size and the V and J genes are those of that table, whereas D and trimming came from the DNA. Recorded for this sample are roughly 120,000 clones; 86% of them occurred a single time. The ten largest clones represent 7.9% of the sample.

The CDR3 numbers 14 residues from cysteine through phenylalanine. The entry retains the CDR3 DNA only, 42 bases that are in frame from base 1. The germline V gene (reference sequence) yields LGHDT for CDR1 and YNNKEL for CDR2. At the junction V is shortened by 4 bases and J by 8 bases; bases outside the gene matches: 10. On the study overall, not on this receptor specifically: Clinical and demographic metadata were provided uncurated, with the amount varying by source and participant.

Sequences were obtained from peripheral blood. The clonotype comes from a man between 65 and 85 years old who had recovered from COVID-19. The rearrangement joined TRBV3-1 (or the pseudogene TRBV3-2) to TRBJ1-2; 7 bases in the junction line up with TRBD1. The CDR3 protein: CASSRGQAWEGYTF. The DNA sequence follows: TGTGCCAGCAGCCGCGGACAGGCCTGGGAGGGCTACACCTTC.